Below are 10 T cell receptor beta chains sequenced from a single sample in a study of blood T cell repertoires in COVID-19. Libraries were prepared by immunoSEQ multiplex PCR; TCRdb keeps only in-frame clonotypes and omits some of them. The repertoire holds fewer than 400,000 clones, with roughly 90% as singletons. The sequenced sample was PBMCs or T cells enriched from blood (not recorded which). Source of these receptors: a woman aged 30 to 39 who had recovered from COVID-19.

This clone was counted at least ten times. The J gene is TRBJ1-4, the V gene TRBV30; 7 bases line up with TRBD1. The CDR3 has 15 amino acids. Germline CDR1 reads GTSNPN; CDR2 reads SVGIG (reference sequence). After removal of 6 bases from V and 0 bases from J, the junction contained 7 bases not matched to a gene. CDR3 bases: TGTGCCTGTTCCGGACAGGCAGCAACTAATGAAAAACTGTTTTTT. As protein: CACSGQAATNEKLFF. The full variable domain, rest sourced from reference TRBV30 and TRBJ1-4, is SQTIHQWPATLVQPVGSPLSLECTVEGTSNPNLYWYRQAAGRGLQLLFYSVGIGQISSEVPQNLSASRPQDRQFILSSKKLLLSDSGFYLCACSGQAATNEKLFFGSGTQLSVL.

This chain connects TRBV19 to TRBJ1-5; D remains ambiguous. Trimming cost V 5 bases and J 1 base, with 12 bases left between them. The CDR3 totals 15 residues. Germline V CDR1 and CDR2: LNHDA, SQIVND (reference sequence). The CDR3, as DNA: TGTGCCAGTAGTTGGACTCGAGGCAGCAATCAGCCCCAGCATTTT. As protein: CASSWTRGSNQPQHF.

The CDR3 DNA sequence: TGCGCCAGCAGCCCCCCGGGACACCCGGCAAGGCACTTT. Encoded protein: CASSPPGHPARHF. The V gene is TRBV23-1, the J gene TRBJ1-6, with D possibly matching TRBD1 (6 bases). TRBV23-1 is known as an ORF, though its function is uncertain. The CDR3 length is 13 residues. V was shortened by 6 bases and J by 19 bases, with 22 bases between the two germline ends.

J is TRBJ1-1 and V is TRBV9; 8 bases align to TRBD1. Germline V gene sequence: CDR1 SGDLS, CDR2 YYNGEE. J was trimmed by 4 bases and V by 2 bases; bases with no gene match: 4. This CDR3 is built from 14 residues. CDR3: CASSVGQGPTEAFF. The CDR3 bases are TGTGCCAGCAGCGTCGGACAGGGTCCCACTGAAGCTTTCTTT.

The rearrangement joins TRBV5-1 to TRBJ1-2; TRBD1 matches at 11 bases. Losses at the gene ends were 7 bases for V and 6 bases for J; bases not matched to a gene: 14. Germline lookup yields CDR1 SGHRS and CDR2 YFSETQ. The CDR3 covers 16 residues. The CDR3 spells CASAPPGTGGTNGYTF. The CDR3 nucleotides are TGCGCCAGCGCCCCACCCGGGACAGGGGGTACTAATGGCTACACCTTC.

The V and J genes are TRBV5-8 and TRBJ2-5; tentatively, D is TRBD2 (5 bases). The CDR3 runs to 13 residues. V lost 2 bases and J lost 7, with 12 bases in between. The germline V gene has CDR1 SGHTS and CDR2 YDEGEE. The CDR3: CASSFLAGGTQYF. The CDR3 region has the DNA TGTGCCAGCAGCTTCCTAGCTGGAGGGACCCAGTACTTC.

CDR3 amino acids: CASSRRTSGRGDTQYF. The CDR3 DNA follows: TGTGCCAGCAGTCGGCGGACTAGCGGGAGAGGAGATACGCAGTATTTT. The genes are TRBV28 and TRBJ2-3; 13 bases line up with TRBD2. With 5 bases clipped from V and 5 bases from J, the junction kept 7 bases outside the gene matches. Germline-derived CDR1 and CDR2 are MDHEN and SYDVKM. The CDR3 covers 16 residues.

The chain employs TRBV7-9 and TRBJ2-1, with D maybe TRBD2 (6 bases). CDR1 is SEHNR, CDR2 FQNEAQ, per germline (reference sequence). This CDR3 spans 16 amino acids. Deletions cut 1 base from V and 4 bases from J, with 14 bases between. CDR3 in DNA: TGTGCCAGCAGCTTAGTGACTAGTGGGGAGTACAATGAGCAGTTCTTC. It yields the protein CASSLVTSGEYNEQFF.

V gene TRBV25-1 combines with J gene TRBJ1-4; a weak D match, TRBD1 (5 bases). The CDR3 consists of 15 residues. Trimming removed 1 base from V and 7 bases from J, with 13 bases in between. In germline, CDR1 is MGHDK, CDR2 SYGVNS. The CDR3 loop is CASSEWGGVSEKLFF. The DNA for the CDR3 is TGTGCCAGCAGTGAATGGGGGGGAGTCTCTGAAAAACTGTTTTTT.

The rearrangement joins TRBV10-1 to TRBJ1-2, with D possibly TRBD1 on 5 matching bases. Trimming cost V 5 bases and J 6 bases, with 10 bases left between them. CDR1 is WNHNN and CDR2 is SYGVQD in the germline V gene (reference sequence). CDR3 length: 12 residues. CDR3 bases: TGCGCCAGCAGTCCAGGGAGGAATGGCTACACCTTC. It translates to CASSPGRNGYTF.